Each of the 17 T cell receptor beta chains below was sequenced from the same sample in a study of T cells in Graves' hyperthyroidism and ophthalmopathy. RNA transcripts gave rise to amplified TCR beta CDR3 regions. With the HTBI primer set, the TCR CDR3 went through a first round of RT-PCR. MiXCR was run by TCRdb on the multiplex PCR reads, yielding one entry per CDR3 protein. In the table there are under 350,000 distinct CDR3 sequences, roughly 15% of which are singletons. Sequences were obtained from blood. Source of these receptors: a woman aged 40 to 49 with Graves' hyperthyroidism.

This clonotype has at least ten counts. The rearrangement uses TRBV2 and TRBJ2-3; D may be TRBD1 (6 bases). Trimming took off 5 bases at V and 7 bases at J, with 19 bases between the two ends. CDR3 length equals 15 residues. Germline-derived CDR1 and CDR2 are SNHLY and FYNNEI. The CDR3 region has the DNA TGTGCCAGCAGTCCACAGGGAAGGGGGATGAATACGCAGTATTTT. It codes for CASSPQGRGMNTQYF. Looking up the rest from reference TRBV2 and TRBJ2-3 gives the full variable domain: EPEVTQTPSHQVTQMGQEVILRCVPISNHLYFYWYRQILGQKVEFLVSFYNNEISEKSEIFDDQFSVERPDGSNFTLKIRSTKLEDSAMYFCASSPQGRGMNTQYFGPGTRLTVL.

This clonotype was counted at least ten times. V is TRBV2 and J is TRBJ2-5, with D perhaps TRBD2 (6 bases). The CDR3 totals 14 residues. V was trimmed by 4 bases and J by 7 bases, leaving 16 bases between them. Germline CDR1 is SNHLY and CDR2 is FYNNEI. The CDR3 spells CASSGLGTWRTQYF. CDR3 in DNA: TGTGCCAGCAGTGGACTAGGGACCTGGAGGACCCAGTACTTC.

This clonotype is a singleton in its sample. A much larger clone differs from this one at a single base, so this may be a read error. The chain is built from TRBV24-1 and TRBJ2-1; 8 bases map to TRBD2. This CDR3 comprises 15 residues. From germline, CDR1 is KGHDR and CDR2 SFDVKD. The CDR3: CAASDPTSDLNEQFF. The CDR3 DNA sequence: TGTGCCGCCAGTGACCCGACTAGCGATTTAAATGAGCAGTTCTTC.

J is TRBJ2-4 and V is TRBV5-4, with D uncertain. Per the germline V gene, CDR1 is SGHNT and CDR2 is YYREEE (reference sequence). The CDR3 runs 15 residues. Trimming took 1 base from V and 1 from J, leaving 9 bases between them. The CDR3, as DNA: TGTGCCAGCAGCTTGAATGGGATGGCCAAAAACATTCAGTACTTC. It codes for CASSLNGMAKNIQYF.

This clonotype has just a few counts. The chain links TRBV19 to TRBJ2-1; 13 positions match TRBD2. CDR3 length: 16 residues. From germline, CDR1 is LNHDA and CDR2 SQIVND (reference sequence). The V segment lost 5 bases and the J segment 6 bases; nucleotides outside the gene matches: 7. CDR3 sequence: CASSATSGRLGNEQFF. The CDR3 DNA reads TGTGCCAGTAGTGCGACTAGCGGGAGGCTCGGCAATGAGCAGTTCTTC.

The sample holds a few counts of this clonotype. This sequence joins TRBV27 and TRBJ2-3; TRBD1 matches at 8 bases. V shed 4 bases, J shed 0 bases, and the junction held 6 bases outside the gene matches. There are 16 residues in the CDR3. CDR1 is MNHEY, CDR2 SMNVEV, per germline (reference sequence). In nucleotides, the CDR3 is TGTGCCAGCAGTTCCTCAGGGGGCTTGAGCACAGATACGCAGTATTTT. Protein: CASSSSGGLSTDTQYF.

This clonotype appeared many times. This chain uses TRBV12-5 with TRBJ2-7; the D is unclear. CDR3 size: 15 residues. Trimming pared 0 bases from V and 1 base from J, leaving 10 bases between. Germline values: CDR1 LGHNT, CDR2 FRNRAP. CDR3 sequence reads: CASGLVRADSYEQYF. CDR3 in DNA: TGTGCTAGTGGTTTGGTACGGGCAGATTCCTACGAGCAGTACTTC. Drawing the rest from reference TRBV12-5 and TRBJ2-7, the complete variable domain is DARVTQTPRHKVTEMGQEVTMRCQPILGHNTVFWYRQTMMQGLELLAYFRNRAPLDDSGMPKDRFSAEMPDATLATLKIQPSEPRDSAVYFCASGLVRADSYEQYFGPGTRLTVT.

CDR3 residues: CASSLQINSPLHF. CDR3 coding DNA: TGTGCCAGTAGTTTACAGATTAATTCACCCCTCCACTTT. The rearrangement joins TRBV19 to TRBJ1-6; D remains unclear. Germline CDR1 reads LNHDA; CDR2 reads SQIVND (reference sequence). The CDR3 loop spans 13 amino acids. The ends were cut back, 5 bases at V and 6 bases at J, with 8 bases in the middle.

This clonotype was recorded at least ten times. CDR3 region: CATRMGEEKLFF. In DNA, the CDR3 is TGTGCCACCCGAATGGGGGAGGAAAAACTGTTTTTT. The chain recombines TRBV7-9 with TRBJ1-4; tentatively, D is TRBD1 (5 bases). The CDR3 consists of 12 residues. V was shortened by 10 bases and J by 8 bases, with 14 bases between the two germline ends. Germline V gene sequence: CDR1 SEHNR, CDR2 FQNEAQ (reference sequence).

This sequence joins TRBV20-1 and TRBJ1-1; tentative D call: TRBD1 (6 bases). The germline CDR1 and CDR2 sequences are DFQATT and SNEGSKA (reference sequence). Trimming cost V 0 bases and J 1 base, with 9 bases left between them. The CDR3 spans 14 residues. CDR3 DNA: TGCAGTGCTAGAGAGGGACACTCGAACACTGAAGCTTTCTTT. The encoded protein is CSAREGHSNTEAFF.

This clonotype occurred many times. V is TRBV7-2 and J is TRBJ2-7; D is unclear. Deletions cut 0 bases from V and 5 bases from J, with 2 bases between. The CDR3 loop spans 11 amino acids. CDR1 SGHTA and CDR2 FQGNSA come from the germline V gene. The CDR3, as DNA: TGTGCCAGCAGCTTAGCAGACGAGCAGTACTTC. This gives the protein CASSLADEQYF. Complete variable domain (other parts from reference TRBV7-2 and TRBJ2-7): GAGVSQSPSNKVTEKGKDVELRCDPISGHTALYWYRQSLGQGLEFLIYFQGNSAPDKSGLPSDRFSAERTGGSVSTLTIQRTQQEDSAVYLCASSLADEQYFGPGTRLTVT.

The chain joins TRBV24-1 to TRBJ1-2; D remains ambiguous. The CDR3 consists of 12 residues. Trimming stripped 2 bases from V and 12 bases from J, with 12 bases between. CDR1 is KGHDR, CDR2 SFDVKD, per germline. The CDR3 here is CATSDYAEGNTF. The CDR3 DNA reads as TGTGCCACCAGTGATTATGCGGAAGGCAACACCTTC.

This clonotype was seen many times. The rearrangement joins TRBV6-1 to TRBJ1-3; D not certain. V lost 5 bases, J lost 0 bases, and 11 bases lay in between. The CDR3 runs 15 residues. CDR1 and CDR2 (germline): MNHNS, SASEGT. The CDR3 region has the DNA TGTGCCAGCAGTCCGAGAATTCACTCTGGAAACACCATATATTTT. Amino acid sequence: CASSPRIHSGNTIYF.

In this sample, this clonotype turned up many times. The chain employs TRBV18 and TRBJ2-3; D remains unclear. The CDR3 spans 13 residues. V was cut by 2 bases and J by 6 bases, with 9 bases left in between. Germline CDR1 KGHSH, CDR2 LQKENI. CDR3: CASSPISRDTQYF. Written as DNA, the CDR3 is TGTGCCAGCTCACCAATTTCTAGGGATACGCAGTATTTT.

In nucleotides, the CDR3 is TGTGCCAGTAATGGATATAACAGGGTTGGGACAGATACGCAGTATTTT. Translation: CASNGYNRVGTDTQYF. The chain combines TRBV19 with TRBJ2-3; TRBD1 is a possible D gene (6 bases). Germline V gene sequence: CDR1 LNHDA, CDR2 SQIVND (reference sequence). V lost 7 bases and J lost 3, with 20 bases in between. This CDR3 comprises 16 residues.

The chain couples TRBV20-1 to TRBJ2-1; 7 nucleotides align to TRBD2. V lost 7 bases and J lost 3; bases outside the gene matches: 12. This CDR3 spans 15 amino acids. Germline-derived CDR1 and CDR2 are DFQATT and SNEGSKA (reference sequence). The CDR3 nucleotides are TGCAGTGGGGCTCCCCTAGCGGTGAACTACAATGAGCAGTTCTTC. It yields the protein CSGAPLAVNYNEQFF.

This clonotype appeared a few times. J is TRBJ2-2 and V is TRBV10-3, with 7 bases identical to TRBD2. The J segment lost 3 bases and the V segment lost 9 bases, leaving 7 bases of the junction unmatched. This CDR3 comprises 14 residues. Germline lookup yields CDR1 ENHRY and CDR2 SYGVKD. CDR3 residues: CAIGGGIDTGELFF. Here the CDR3 DNA reads TGTGCCATTGGGGGGGGGATCGACACCGGGGAGCTGTTTTTT.